A single sample gave rise to the 21 T cell receptor beta chains below, sequenced in a study of T cells of healthy individuals. MiXCR, run by TCRdb on the 5' RACE reads, gives a single entry per CDR3 protein. The sample yields 90,000 to 100,000 distinct CDR3 sequences, about 16% seen once. The receptor source for this set is a human donor in good health.

In its sample, this clonotype was seen many times. This chain uses TRBV19 with TRBJ1-2; 8 bases match TRBD1. The CDR3 extends over 19 amino acids. The germline CDR1 and CDR2 sequences are LNHDA and SQIVND (reference sequence). V trimming: 4 bases; J trimming: 4 bases; junction bases outside the gene matches: 20. This chain's CDR3 is CASSTALDRVKWKSYGYTF. In DNA, the CDR3 is TGTGCCAGTAGTACAGCCTTGGACAGGGTAAAGTGGAAAAGCTATGGCTACACCTTC.

The gene calls are TRBV6-5 and TRBJ2-7; D assignment may be TRBD1 or TRBD2 (5 bases each). The V gene's germline CDR1 is MNHEY and CDR2 SVGAGI. The CDR3 runs to 16 residues. The V end lost 2 bases, the J end lost 3 bases, and 17 bases lay between the germline ends. The CDR3 loop is CASSYDEWGKHYEQYF. CDR3 coding DNA: TGTGCCAGCAGTTACGATGAGTGGGGGAAGCACTACGAGCAGTACTTC.

This chain joins TRBV20-1 and TRBJ2-1; 7 nucleotides agree with TRBD2. With 3 bases clipped from V and 7 bases from J, the junction kept 12 bases outside the gene matches. Germline values: CDR1 DFQATT, CDR2 SNEGSKA (reference sequence). The CDR3 extends over 15 amino acids. CDR3 in DNA: TGCAGTGCTAGCATCTTAGCGGGCGATATAAATGAGCAGTTCTTC. It translates to CSASILAGDINEQFF.

This clonotype appeared many times. The chain recombines TRBV4-3 with TRBJ2-1, with 10 bases that match TRBD2. The CDR3 covers 15 residues. Trimming took 2 bases from V and 6 from J; bases not matched to a gene: 4. Germline V lookup: CDR1 LGHNA, CDR2 YSLEER. CDR3 sequence: CASSQLSGRANEQFF. CDR3 nucleotide sequence: TGCGCCAGCAGCCAACTAAGCGGGAGGGCCAATGAGCAGTTCTTC.

The chain combines TRBV7-9 with TRBJ1-2; tentative D call: TRBD1 (5 bases). Trimming removed 5 bases at V and 4 bases at J, with 11 bases between. This CDR3 has 13 amino acids. CDR1 is SEHNR, CDR2 FQNEAQ, per germline (reference sequence). The CDR3 is CASSPGGIYGYTF. The CDR3 region has the DNA TGTGCCAGCAGCCCCGGGGGGATCTATGGCTACACCTTC.

This CDR3 reads CSVEDSLRETQYF. CDR3 nucleotide sequence: TGCAGCGTTGAAGATTCGCTAAGGGAGACCCAGTACTTC. The J gene is TRBJ2-5, the V gene TRBV29-1, with no clear D. Per the germline V gene, CDR1 is SQVTM and CDR2 is ANQGSEA. V dropped 0 bases and J dropped 5 bases, with 10 bases sitting between them. The CDR3 has 13 amino acids.

In this sample, this clonotype turned up a few times. A single base separates this from a much larger clone, so it may be a read error. The chain combines TRBV2 with TRBJ2-1, with TRBD2 as a possible D gene (6 bases). Trimming pared 1 base from V and 8 bases from J, leaving 12 bases between. CDR1 SNHLY and CDR2 FYNNEI come from the germline V gene. The CDR3 has 14 residues. DNA for the CDR3: TGTGCCAGCAGTGAAGGGAGACTAGGGGATGAGCAGTTCTTC. Translating gives CASSEGRLGDEQFF.

The chain employs TRBV29-1 and TRBJ2-3, with D perhaps matching TRBD1 or TRBD2 (5 bases each). The CDR3 sequence is 14 residues long. Germline lookup yields CDR1 SQVTM and CDR2 ANQGSEA. With 4 bases removed from V and 8 bases from J, the gap between germline ends came to 19 bases. DNA of the CDR3: TGCAGCGTTGTGATGGGACCGACCGAGGTTACGCAGTATTTT. Protein product: CSVVMGPTEVTQYF.

This clonotype was observed many times. V usage is TRBV5-6 and J usage is TRBJ2-7; no clear D. Trimming pared 3 bases from V and 1 base from J, leaving 8 bases between. Germline V gene data show CDR1 as SGHDT and CDR2 as YYEEEE. This CDR3 has 13 residues. The CDR3 here is CASSSFNSYEQYF. The CDR3 nucleotides read TGTGCCAGCAGCTCCTTCAATTCCTACGAGCAGTACTTC.

This clonotype was detected ten times or more. The chain links TRBV14 to TRBJ2-3, with D unclear. This CDR3 contains 14 residues. V lost 0 bases and J 3 bases, leaving 7 bases between the germline ends. CDR1 is SGHDN and CDR2 is FVKESK in the germline V gene. The CDR3 here is CASSQDMGTDTQYF. The DNA of the CDR3 is TGTGCCAGCAGCCAAGATATGGGAACAGATACGCAGTATTTT.

This clonotype was seen a handful of times. The rearrangement joins TRBV28 to TRBJ1-6, with unresolved D. V shed 6 bases and J shed 9 bases, with 12 bases lying between them. The CDR3 length is 13 residues. CDR1 and CDR2 (germline): MDHEN, SYDVKM. The DNA for the CDR3 is TGTGCCAGCAGCCCACCCGATGGTTCACCCCTCCACTTT. Protein: CASSPPDGSPLHF.

V gene TRBV20-1 combines with J gene TRBJ1-5; unclear D gene. This CDR3 has 15 residues. The V gene lost 2 bases and the J gene lost 6 bases, with 17 bases spanning the gap. Germline loops: CDR1 DFQATT, CDR2 SNEGSKA (reference sequence). The CDR3 loop reads CSARYLVGVGQPQHF. As DNA, the CDR3 is TGCAGTGCTAGATATCTTGTGGGCGTCGGTCAGCCCCAGCATTTT.

This clonotype was recorded a few times. This chain connects TRBV20-1 to TRBJ2-1, with D uncertain. V was clipped by 5 bases and J by 7 bases, with 6 bases between them. The CDR3 has 10 residues. Germline V CDR1 and CDR2: DFQATT, SNEGSKA (reference sequence). CDR3: CSAGRNEQFF. The CDR3 DNA sequence: TGCAGTGCTGGTAGAAATGAGCAGTTCTTC.

This clonotype appeared many times. A much larger clone differs from this one at a single base, so this may be a read error. The rearrangement uses TRBV6-6 and TRBJ2-2; a weak D match, TRBD1 (6 bases). The CDR3 has 16 residues. Germline CDR1 and CDR2: MNHNY and SVGAGI (reference sequence). Trimming removed 5 bases at V and 0 bases at J, with 13 bases between. The CDR3 region is CASSHPRQANTGELFF. CDR3 coding DNA: TGTGCCAGCAGTCATCCGAGACAGGCGAACACCGGGGAGCTGTTTTTT.

The CDR3 spells CASRRGTYNEQFF. The CDR3 DNA sequence: TGTGCCAGCAGGCGGGGTACCTACAATGAGCAGTTCTTC. The rearrangement uses TRBV6-2 or TRBV6-3 and TRBJ2-1, with a possible D match to TRBD2 (6 bases). V was cut by 6 bases and J by 2 bases, with 8 bases left in between. This CDR3 has 13 amino acids. Germline CDR1 MNHEY, CDR2 SVGEGT.

A few counts support this clonotype. The rearrangement joins TRBV7-8 to TRBJ2-7, with a tentative D call TRBD1 (6 bases). This CDR3 contains 13 residues. CDR1 SGHVS and CDR2 FQNEAQ come from the germline V gene. V lost 2 bases and J lost 5, with 10 bases in between. The CDR3 nucleotides read TGTGCCAGCAGCTTAAACAGGGCCAACGAGCAGTACTTC. Translating it yields CASSLNRANEQYF.

In its sample, this clonotype was seen once. One base away lies a much larger clone, so this may be a sequencing read error. The gene calls are TRBV4-2 and TRBJ1-1; 7 nucleotides match TRBD1. Germline V lookup: CDR1 LGHNA, CDR2 YNFKEQ. The CDR3 spans 11 residues. The CDR3 loop is CVSSTTGVAFF. Here the CDR3 DNA reads TGTGTCAGCAGCACCACAGGGGTCGCTTTCTTT.

This clonotype was recorded at least ten times. This sequence joins TRBV3-1 and TRBJ1-3; D unclear. This CDR3 comprises 15 residues. Trimming pared 0 bases from V and 0 bases from J, leaving 6 bases between. Germline loops: CDR1 LGHDT, CDR2 YNNKEL (reference sequence). CDR3 in DNA: TGTGCCAGCAGCCAAGACCCTATCTCTGGAAACACCATATATTTT. Amino acid sequence: CASSQDPISGNTIYF.

This clonotype has just a few counts. The chain combines TRBV28 with TRBJ2-5; D possibly corresponds to TRBD2 (6 bases). Per the germline V gene, CDR1 is MDHEN and CDR2 is SYDVKM. The CDR3 loop spans 16 amino acids. V was trimmed by 5 bases and J by 1 base, leaving 17 bases between them. CDR3 protein: CASSGVGWGGQETQYF. Here the CDR3 DNA reads TGTGCCAGCAGTGGGGTGGGTTGGGGAGGCCAAGAGACCCAGTACTTC.

The DNA for the CDR3 is TGTGCCAGCAGTGAAATGGGGACAGGGGCAGAGACCCAGTACTTC. Translated, it gives CASSEMGTGAETQYF. This chain uses TRBV2 with TRBJ2-5, with 10 bases lining up with TRBD1. The V and J ends lost 2 bases and 4 bases, in that order; junction bases with no gene match: 4. CDR3 length: 15 residues. CDR1 and CDR2 from the germline V gene are SNHLY and FYNNEI.

This clonotype has more than one count but fewer than ten. The chain uses TRBV4-1 and TRBJ2-3; 8 nucleotides line up with TRBD2. Germline V gives CDR1 MGHRA, CDR2 YSYEKL. The V gene end was trimmed by 6 bases and the J gene end by 4 bases; junction bases not matched to a gene: 6. The CDR3 sequence is 14 residues long. The CDR3 sequence is CASRGTGGPDTQYF. CDR3 in DNA: TGCGCCAGCAGGGGAACGGGAGGGCCAGATACGCAGTATTTT.